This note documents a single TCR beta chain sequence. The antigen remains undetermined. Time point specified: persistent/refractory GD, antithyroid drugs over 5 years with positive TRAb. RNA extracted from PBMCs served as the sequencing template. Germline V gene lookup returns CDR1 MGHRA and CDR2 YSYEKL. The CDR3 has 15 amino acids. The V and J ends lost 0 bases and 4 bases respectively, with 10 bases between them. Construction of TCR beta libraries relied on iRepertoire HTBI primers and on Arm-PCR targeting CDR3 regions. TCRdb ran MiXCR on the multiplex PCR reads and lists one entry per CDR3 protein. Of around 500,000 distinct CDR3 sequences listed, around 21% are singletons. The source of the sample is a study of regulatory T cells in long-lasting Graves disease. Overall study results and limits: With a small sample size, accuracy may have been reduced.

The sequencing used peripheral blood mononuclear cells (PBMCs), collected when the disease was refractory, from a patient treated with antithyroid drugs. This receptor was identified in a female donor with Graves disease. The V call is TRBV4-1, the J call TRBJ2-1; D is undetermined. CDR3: CASSQEGFPYNEQFF. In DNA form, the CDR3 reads TGCGCCAGCAGCCAAGAAGGGTTCCCTTACAATGAGCAGTTCTTC.